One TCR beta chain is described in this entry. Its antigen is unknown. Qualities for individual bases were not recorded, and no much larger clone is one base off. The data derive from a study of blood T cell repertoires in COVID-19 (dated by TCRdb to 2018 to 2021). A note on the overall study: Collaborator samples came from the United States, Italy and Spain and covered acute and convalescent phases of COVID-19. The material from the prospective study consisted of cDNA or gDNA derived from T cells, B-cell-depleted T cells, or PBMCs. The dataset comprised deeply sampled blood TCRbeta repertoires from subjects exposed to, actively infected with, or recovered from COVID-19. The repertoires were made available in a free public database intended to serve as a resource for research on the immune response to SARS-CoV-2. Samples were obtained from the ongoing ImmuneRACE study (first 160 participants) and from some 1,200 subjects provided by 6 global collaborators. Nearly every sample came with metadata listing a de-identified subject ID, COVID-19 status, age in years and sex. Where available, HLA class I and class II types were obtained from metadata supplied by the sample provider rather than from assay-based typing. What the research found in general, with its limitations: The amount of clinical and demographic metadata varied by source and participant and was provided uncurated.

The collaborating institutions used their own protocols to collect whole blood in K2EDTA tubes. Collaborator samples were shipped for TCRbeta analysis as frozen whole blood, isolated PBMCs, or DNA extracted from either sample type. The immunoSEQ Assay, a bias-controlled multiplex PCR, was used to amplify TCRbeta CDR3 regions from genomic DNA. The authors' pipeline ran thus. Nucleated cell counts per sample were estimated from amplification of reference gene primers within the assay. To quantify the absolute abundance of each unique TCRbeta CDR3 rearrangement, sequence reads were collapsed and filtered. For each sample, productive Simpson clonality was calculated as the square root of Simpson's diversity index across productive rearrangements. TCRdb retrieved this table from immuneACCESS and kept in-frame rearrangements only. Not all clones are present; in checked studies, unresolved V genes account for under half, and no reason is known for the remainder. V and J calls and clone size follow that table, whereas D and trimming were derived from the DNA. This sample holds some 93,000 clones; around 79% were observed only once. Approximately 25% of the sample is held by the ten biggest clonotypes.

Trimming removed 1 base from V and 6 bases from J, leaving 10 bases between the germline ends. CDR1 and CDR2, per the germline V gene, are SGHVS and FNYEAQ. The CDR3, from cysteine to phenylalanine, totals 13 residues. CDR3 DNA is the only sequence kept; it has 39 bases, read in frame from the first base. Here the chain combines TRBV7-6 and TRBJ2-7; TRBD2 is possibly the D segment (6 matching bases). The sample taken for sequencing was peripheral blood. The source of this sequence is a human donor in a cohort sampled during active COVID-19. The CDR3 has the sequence CASSLELASEQYF. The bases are TGTGCCAGCAGCTTAGAACTAGCTTCCGAGCAGTACTTC. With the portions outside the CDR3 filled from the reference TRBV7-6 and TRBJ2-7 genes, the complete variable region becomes GAGVSQSPRYKVTKRGQDVALRCDPISGHVSLYWYRQALGQGPEFLTYFNYEAQQDKSGLPNDRFSAERPEGSISTLTIQRTEQRDSAMYRCASSLELASEQYFGPGTRLTVT.